This entry features one TCR beta chain sequence. An end of the junction differs from the germline gene, which may be a read error. The sample belongs to a study of T-cell memory formation after mild COVID-19. Overall study: TCR clusters were mostly confined to one donor each.

This CDR3 is 15 amino acids long. Germline assignment: CDR1 SGHRS and CDR2 YFSETQ. One entry per CDR3 protein results from TCRdb running MiXCR on the 5' RACE reads. Here the sample spans under 450,000 distinct CDR3 sequences, 20% to 25% being singletons. This clonotype was obtained from a man younger than 30 who had mild COVID-19 (a few samples of this study predate the infection). Cell type and time point are not known. Sequencing was performed on PBMCs or a T cell subset sorted from them (not recorded which). This chain connects TRBV5-1 to TRBJ2-2; D perhaps matches TRBD1 (5 bases). The CDR3 coding sequence is TGCGCCAGCAGCCCTCGACAGTGGAACCCCGGGGAGCTGTTTTTT. Amino acid sequence: CASSPRQWNPGELFF.